This T cell receptor (beta chain) derives from a study of cytomegalovirus exposure and HLA in healthy donors. Study results and caveats: Researchers reported from a later analysis that most CMV-associated TCR beta chains appeared HLA-restricted.

Germline V CDR1 and CDR2: MDHEN, SYDVKM. The J segment lost 2 bases and the V segment lost 5 bases, leaving 10 bases of the junction unmatched. This CDR3 region has 17 residues. PCR amplification relied on 60 Vbeta primers (plus 13 Jbeta primers). Assay: immunoSEQ multiplex PCR; the TCRdb copy retains only in-frame clones and omits some. The top ten clones hold more than 0.9% of a sample with 150,000 to 200,000 clones, approximately 78% of them seen once. Notes on this clone: Its target is unknown.

The sequenced material came from PBMCs. This sequence originates from a girl aged 2 to 10 in good health and CMV-seropositive. The chain uses TRBV28 and TRBJ2-2, with 8 bases fitting TRBD1. The CDR3 DNA is TGTGCCAGCAGTCCGAGCGTAGGACAGGGAAACACCGGGGAGCTGTTTTTT. It yields the protein CASSPSVGQGNTGELFF.